This T cell receptor (beta chain) was captured by sequencing in a study of T cell repertoires in ileal Crohn's disease. Germline V gene sequence: CDR1 KGHSH, CDR2 LQKENI. Trimming took 2 bases from V and 5 from J; bases not matched to a gene: 8. The CDR3 sequence is 16 residues long. The protocol was immunoSEQ multiplex PCR, while the TCRdb copy is restricted to in-frame clones and leaves out a portion. The sample contains roughly 7,900 clones, over 90% of which appear only once. The chain combines TRBV18 with TRBJ2-1; 8 nucleotides line up with TRBD2. Material: ileal tissue. This clonotype was obtained from an adult with Crohn's disease. The CDR3 DNA reads TGTGCCAGCTCACCAACTAGCGGCTACGTGGACAATGAGCAGTTCTTC. Translation: CASSPTSGYVDNEQFF. Complete variable domain (other parts from reference TRBV18 and TRBJ2-1): NAGVMQNPRHLVRRRGQEARLRCSPMKGHSHVYWYRQLPEEGLKFMVYLQKENIIDESGMPKERFSAEFPKEGPSILRIQQVVRGDSAAYFCASSPTSGYVDNEQFFGPGTRLTVL.